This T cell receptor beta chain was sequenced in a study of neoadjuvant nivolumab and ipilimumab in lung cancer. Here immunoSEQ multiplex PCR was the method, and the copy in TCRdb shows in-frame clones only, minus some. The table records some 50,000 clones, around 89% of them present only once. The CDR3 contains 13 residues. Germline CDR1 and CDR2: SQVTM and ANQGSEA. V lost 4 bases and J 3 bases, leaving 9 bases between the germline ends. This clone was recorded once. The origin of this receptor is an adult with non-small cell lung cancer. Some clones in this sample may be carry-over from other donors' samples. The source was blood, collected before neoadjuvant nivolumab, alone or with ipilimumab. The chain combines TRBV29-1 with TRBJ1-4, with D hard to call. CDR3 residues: CSVGVRANEKLFF. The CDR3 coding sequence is TGCAGCGTTGGCGTCAGAGCTAATGAAAAACTGTTTTTT.